In its sample, the clone carrying this TCR beta chain was seen once. The data stem from a study of blood T cell repertoires in COVID-19. The repertoire was sequenced with immunoSEQ multiplex PCR; TCRdb's copy has only in-frame clones and lacks some. The sample includes 200,000 to 250,000 clones, around nine tenths of them seen just once. This clonotype originated in a woman between 18 and 30 years old who had recovered from COVID-19. The sample comprised peripheral blood.

The chain's CDR3 is CASSGTGTSGYNEQFF. The CDR3 nucleotides are TGTGCCAGCAGCGGAACCGGGACTAGCGGATACAATGAGCAGTTCTTC. The genes are TRBV9 and TRBJ2-1; 11 positions agree with TRBD2. The germline V gene encodes CDR1 SGDLS and CDR2 YYNGEE. The CDR3 runs 16 residues. V lost 3 bases and J lost 4; bases outside the gene matches: 6.